The rows below give T cell receptor beta chains drawn from one sample of a study of immune aging and cytomegalovirus after organ transplant. TCRdb re-analysed the single-cell sequencing reads in MiXCR, keeping a single row per CDR3 protein. The data hold tens of thousands of distinct CDR3 sequences, with about a third observed a single time. The antigens for these receptors are not known. This sample comprised CMV peptide-activated CD4+ and CD8+ T cells sorted from blood, obtained at five time points, pooled. These receptor sequences come from a female donor who had a heart transplant and CMV viremia. The CDR3 runs from the conserved cysteine through the conserved F or W. Each record gives: D gene, V gene, J gene, clone size, CDR3 protein, CDR3 DNA. A D gene is named only where the DNA matches it firmly. Clone size appears in some rows only: once, few, many, or a class for an expanded clone.

D: TRBD2; V: TRBV5-1; J: TRBJ2-1; size: -; CDR3: CASSLGLAGAYNEQFF; DNA: TGCGCCAGCAGCCTTGGACTAGCGGGAGCTTATAATGAGCAGTTCTTC
D: -; V: TRBV20-1; J: TRBJ1-2; size: many; CDR3: CSATVFGGRDYGYTF; DNA: TGCAGTGCTACCGTGTTCGGGGGGCGCGACTATGGCTACACCTTC
D: -; V: TRBV21-1; J: TRBJ1-5; size: many; CDR3: CASSKVGGFFGQPQHF; DNA: TGTGCCAGCAGCAAAGTGGGAGGGTTCTTCGGTCAGCCCCAGCATTTT
D: -; V: TRBV28; J: TRBJ1-1; size: -; CDR3: CASSLAGIGDTEAFF; DNA: TGTGCCAGCAGCCTGGCGGGCATTGGAGACACTGAAGCTTTCTTT
D: -; V: TRBV2; J: TRBJ2-1; size: many; CDR3: CASSGPGNEQFF; DNA: TGTGCCAGCAGTGGTCCGGGGAATGAGCAGTTCTTC
D: -; V: TRBV11-3; J: TRBJ2-1; size: many; CDR3: CASSLEFYNEQFF; DNA: TGTGCCAGCAGCTTAGAGTTTTACAATGAGCAGTTCTTC
D: TRBD1; V: TRBV11-2; J: TRBJ2-3; size: few; CDR3: CASNRGGASQETQYF; DNA: TGTGCCAGTAACAGAGGGGGCGCATCCCAAGAGACCCAGTATTTT
D: TRBD1; V: TRBV5-1; J: TRBJ1-2; size: few; CDR3: CTSSLWAGGHGYAF; DNA: TGCACCAGCAGCTTATGGGCAGGGGGCCATGGCTACGCCTTC
D: TRBD1; V: TRBV30; J: TRBJ1-4; size: -; CDR3: CARSSTGVYNEELFF; DNA: TGTGCCCGGAGCTCGACAGGGGTGTATAATGAAGAACTGTTTTTT
D: -; V: TRBV7-2; J: TRBJ2-3; size: once; CDR3: CASSRSGGSGTDTQYF; DNA: TGTGCCAGCAGCCGCTCCGGGGGCTCCGGCACAGATACGCAGTATTTT
D: -; V: TRBV10-3; J: TRBJ1-1; size: -; CDR3: CAISESLGMNTEAFF; DNA: TGTGCCATCAGTGAATCCTTGGGGATGAACACTGAAGCTTTCTTT
D: TRBD1; V: TRBV7-3; J: TRBJ2-5; size: -; CDR3: CASSPDRGRGATQYF; DNA: TGTGCCAGCAGCCCGGACAGGGGGCGCGGGGCGACCCAGTACTTC
D: TRBD1; V: TRBV18; J: TRBJ2-1; size: -; CDR3: CASSPRAGGLNLRSYNEQFF; DNA: TGTGCCAGCTCCCCCAGGGCAGGGGGCCTTAATCTCCGCTCCTACAATGAGCAGTTCTTC
D: TRBD1; V: TRBV4-3; J: TRBJ1-1; size: -; CDR3: CASSPDPHGQGRNTEAFF; DNA: TGCGCCAGCAGCCCGGACCCACACGGACAGGGGCGGAACACTGAAGCTTTCTTT
D: -; V: TRBV10-3; J: TRBJ2-7; size: -; CDR3: CAISGWGGSYEQYF; DNA: TGTGCCATCAGCGGGTGGGGCGGATCCTACGAGCAGTACTTC
D: -; V: TRBV7-9; J: TRBJ2-5; size: -; CDR3: CASSLYQETQYF; DNA: TGTGCCAGCAGCTTATACCAAGAGACCCAGTACTTC
D: -; V: TRBV7-6; J: TRBJ1-4; size: -; CDR3: CASSPSFTNEKLFF; DNA: TGTGCCAGCAGCCCGTCGTTTACTAATGAAAAACTGTTTTTT
D: -; V: TRBV14; J: TRBJ1-1; size: -; CDR3: CASSQEGYQAFF; DNA: TGTGCCAGCAGCCAAGAAGGTTACCAAGCTTTCTTT
D: TRBD1; V: TRBV12-3/TRBV12-4; J: TRBJ2-7; size: once; CDR3: CASGSIWDRGYEQYF; DNA: TGCGCCAGCGGCTCGATATGGGACAGGGGCTACGAGCAGTACTTC
D: -; V: TRBV29-1; J: TRBJ1-5; size: few; CDR3: CSVEMGQGSGAQHF; DNA: TGCAGCGTTGAAATGGGGCAAGGAAGTGGGGCCCAGCATTTT
D: -; V: TRBV9; J: TRBJ2-7; size: -; CDR3: CASNVAGGLYEQYF; DNA: TGTGCCAGCAACGTAGCAGGGGGACTCTACGAGCAGTACTTC
D: -; V: TRBV20-1; J: TRBJ1-5; size: many; CDR3: CSASPGGGNQPQHF; DNA: TGCAGTGCGTCCCCGGGCGGTGGCAATCAGCCCCAGCATTTT
D: -; V: TRBV29-1; J: TRBJ2-5; size: -; CDR3: CSVMKGRETQYF; DNA: TGCAGCGTTATGAAGGGGAGGGAGACCCAGTACTTC
D: TRBD1; V: TRBV4-1; J: TRBJ2-1; size: few; CDR3: CASSLRTGGSYNEQFF; DNA: TGCGCCAGCAGCTTGCGGACAGGGGGTTCCTACAATGAGCAGTTCTTC
D: TRBD1; V: TRBV20-1; J: TRBJ2-1; size: -; CDR3: CSAISGQGADEQFF; DNA: TGCAGTGCGATCTCGGGACAGGGGGCGGATGAGCAGTTCTTC
D: TRBD2; V: TRBV7-6; J: TRBJ2-1; size: many; CDR3: CASSPNRDSGTYNEQFF; DNA: TGTGCCAGCAGCCCCAACCGAGATAGCGGGACTTACAATGAGCAGTTCTTC
D: -; V: TRBV29-1; J: TRBJ2-5; size: -; CDR3: CSVVRQGNQETQYF; DNA: TGCAGCGTTGTACGTCAGGGAAACCAAGAGACCCAGTACTTC
D: TRBD2; V: TRBV27; J: TRBJ2-7; size: medium-sized; CDR3: CASSFRTSGREYEQYF; DNA: TGTGCCAGCAGTTTTCGGACTAGCGGGAGGGAGTACGAGCAGTACTTC
D: -; V: TRBV19; J: TRBJ1-1; size: few; CDR3: CASRSLQGRLNTEAFF; DNA: TGTGCCAGTAGATCCCTGCAGGGGAGGCTGAACACTGAAGCTTTCTTT